The clone carrying this T cell receptor (beta chain) has ten or more counts. The antigen remains unidentified. The data originate from a study of early T cells in non-severe SARS-CoV-2 infection. Across the study: Chains were not paired, and sequencing was done on bulk RNA from unsorted whole blood.

This CDR3 region has 13 residues. Germline V gene data show CDR1 as KGHSH and CDR2 as LQKENI. With 4 bases removed from V and 7 bases from J, the gap between germline ends came to 11 bases. Study-wide results and limits: Matches to VDJdb favored anti-spike CD8 responses and missed private and CD4 specificities.

Individual cDNA molecules carried attached unique molecular identifiers. A single record per CDR3 protein comes from TCRdb applying MiXCR to the 5' RACE reads. The profile shows around 60,000 distinct CDR3 sequences, roughly an eighth of them singletons. The chain recombines TRBV18 with TRBJ2-1; the D gene could be TRBD1 or TRBD2 (5 bases each). What was sequenced was whole blood. The TCR originated in an adult who was a healthcare worker with PCR-confirmed SARS-CoV-2 infection or an uninfected control (not recorded which). The DNA for the CDR3 is TGTGCCAGCTCACGGGGGATTAGGAATGAGCAGTTCTTC. Translated: CASSRGIRNEQFF.